This passage covers 4 T cell receptor beta chains from one sample sequenced in a study of blood T cells in healthy people across ages. The second PCR ran roughly 6 to 12 cycles with a sample-barcoded 5' primer and J-beta primers. TCRdb re-called the 5' RACE reads with MiXCR, one entry per CDR3 protein. The table records some 1.5 million distinct CDR3 sequences, 28% of them present only once. The sample consisted of blood. Receptors originate from a woman in her 30s in good health.

There are many counts of this clonotype. CDR3 sequence (DNA): TGCGCCAGCAGTGGGTTAAAAGGATACGAGCAGTACTTC. Translating gives CASSGLKGYEQYF. J is TRBJ2-7 and V is TRBV10-2; D not certain. The CDR3 length is 13 residues. Looked up from germline, CDR1 is WSHSY and CDR2 is SAAADI. V lost 4 bases and J 4 bases, leaving 11 bases between the germline ends.

The rearrangement links TRBV20-1 to TRBJ2-7; 8 bases agree with TRBD1. The germline V gene has CDR1 DFQATT and CDR2 SNEGSKA (reference sequence). Trimming at V came to 5 bases and at J to 1 base, leaving 4 bases not matched to a gene. This CDR3 is 13 amino acids long. The CDR3 loop reads CSAYTGGSYEQYF. Here the CDR3 DNA reads TGCAGTGCTTACACAGGGGGTTCCTACGAGCAGTACTTC.

This clonotype was counted many times. Here the CDR3 reads CAIRKAGNQETQYF. DNA of the CDR3: TGTGCCATCAGAAAAGCGGGGAACCAAGAGACCCAGTACTTC. The chain recombines TRBV10-3 with TRBJ2-5; 7 bases fit TRBD2. Germline V gives CDR1 ENHRY, CDR2 SYGVKD. J lost 0 bases, V lost 6 bases, and 4 bases had no gene match. The CDR3 runs to 14 residues.

This clonotype was counted between two and nine times. The J gene is TRBJ1-6, the V gene TRBV6-6; no clear D. Germline V gene lookup returns CDR1 MNHNY and CDR2 SVGAGI (reference sequence). The V and J ends lost 8 bases and 7 bases respectively, with 12 bases between them. CDR3 length: 13 amino acids. The CDR3, as DNA: TGTGCCAGCGGACGGGCAGTGAATTCACCCCTCCACTTT. The encoded protein is CASGRAVNSPLHF.